This TCR beta chain was recorded in a study of cytotoxic CD8 clonotypes in ibrutinib-treated CLL. Whole-study context: Of a cohort that held around 10 relapsed/refractory and some 15 treatment-naive patients, around 17 were IGHV unmutated. Samples showed on average approximately 270,000 productive templates and about 100,000 productive rearrangements. Overall study results and limits: Contraction or stability on treatment characterized the public clonotypes, which were uncommon.

Of note for this clone: Its antigen is currently unknown.

Profiling relied on immunoSEQ multiplex PCR, and the TCRdb table lists in-frame clones only, not all of them. The table shows 200,000 to 250,000 clones, with roughly 74% occurring only once. The CDR3 extends over 16 amino acids. V shed 5 bases and J 6 bases; nucleotides not matched to a gene: 11. CDR1 is SNHLY, CDR2 FYNNEI, per germline. Sequences were derived from PBMCs, sampled after 24 months of ibrutinib treatment. The source is a human donor with chronic lymphocytic leukemia. The chain combines TRBV2 with TRBJ1-4; 8 positions match TRBD1. DNA of the CDR3: TGTGCCAGCAGTTCGGACAGGGATTCTTTTGATGAAAAACTGTTTTTT. Protein sequence: CASSSDRDSFDEKLFF. Looking up the rest from reference TRBV2 and TRBJ1-4 gives the full variable domain: EPEVTQTPSHQVTQMGQEVILRCVPISNHLYFYWYRQILGQKVEFLVSFYNNEISEKSEIFDDQFSVERPDGSNFTLKIRSTKLEDSAMYFCASSSDRDSFDEKLFFGSGTQLSVL.